Listed here is a single T cell receptor beta chain. Some clones are missing from TCRdb's copy, which holds only in-frame ones; the method was immunoSEQ multiplex PCR. This sample carries over 450,000 clones, 89% of them seen once, and the ten largest clones take around 0.95%. The sample is drawn from a study of blood T cell repertoires in COVID-19. Across the whole study: There were acute and convalescent COVID-19 samples, and they came from the United States, Italy and Spain.

CDR1 is LNHDA, CDR2 SQIVND, per germline (reference sequence). V was clipped by 3 bases and J by 4 bases; unmatched bases: 7. The CDR3 runs to 16 residues. The source is a man in his late teens or twenties with COVID-19, enrolled during active disease. Specimen: peripheral blood. The chain carries TRBV19 and TRBJ2-2, with 8 nucleotides matching TRBD2. As DNA, the CDR3 is TGTGCCAGTAGTATTATATTTGCGGGGGGCACCGGGGAGCTGTTTTTT. Translation: CASSIIFAGGTGELFF.